This T cell receptor beta chain emerged from a study of T cells in Graves' hyperthyroidism and ophthalmopathy. Overall study findings and caveats: Blood also held most thyroid clonotypes expanded beyond 0.001.

RNA transcripts provided the source from which TCR beta CDR3 regions were amplified. Primed by the HTBI set, a first-round RT-PCR was run on the TCR CDR3. Each CDR3 protein is one row after TCRdb ran MiXCR on the multiplex PCR reads. Of some 690,000 distinct CDR3 sequences in the sample, about 18% were seen once. This CDR3 has 14 amino acids. CDR1 is SNHLY and CDR2 is FYNNEI in the germline V gene. V lost 2 bases, J lost 6 bases, and 11 bases lay in between. Many counts were recorded for this clonotype. Antigen: not known. Absence of ophthalmopathy progression within 18 months defined stable Graves' hyperthyroidism. Those with hyperthyroidism were 18 to 65 years old, newly diagnosed, and ill for under 2 months.

Sequences were obtained from blood. This sequence originates from a man aged 45-60 years with Graves' hyperthyroidism. The chain has TRBV2 and TRBJ1-5; D perhaps matches TRBD1 (5 bases). CDR3 sequence: CASSETTVGQPQHF. DNA for the CDR3: TGTGCCAGCAGTGAAACGACAGTCGGTCAGCCCCAGCATTTT.